This T cell receptor beta chain was obtained from a study of regulatory T cells in long-lasting Graves disease. This clonotype has at least ten counts. Described time point: persistent/refractory GD, antithyroid drugs over 5 years with positive TRAb. Researchers made the TCR library from RNA that was extracted from PBMCs. The V gene end was trimmed by 2 bases and the J gene end by 6 bases; junction bases not matched to a gene: 7. The germline V gene has CDR1 SQVTM and CDR2 ANQGSEA. The CDR3 extends over 13 amino acids. Arm-PCR of CDR3 regions and iRepertoire HTBI primers were used to build TCR beta libraries. TCRdb re-called the multiplex PCR reads through MiXCR, storing one row per CDR3 protein. The data show roughly 400,000 distinct CDR3 sequences, roughly 21% seen once.

The sample was peripheral blood mononuclear cells (PBMCs), taken when the disease was refractory, from a patient treated with antithyroid drugs. The rearrangement uses TRBV29-1 and TRBJ2-7; 7 nucleotides agree with TRBD2. This TCR was sampled from a female donor with Graves disease. The CDR3 nucleotides are TGCAGCGTTGAACGGGGGGATACTGGCGAGCAGTACTTC. Encoded protein: CSVERGDTGEQYF.